Listed below are T cell receptor beta chains from one sample, sequenced in a study of blood T cell repertoires in COVID-19. The repertoire was sequenced with immunoSEQ multiplex PCR; TCRdb's copy has only in-frame clones and lacks some. The table lists around 120,000 clones, more than 60% of them singletons. The specimen was peripheral blood. The receptor set was obtained from a man in his sixties or seventies with acute or convalescent COVID-19. Each CDR3 is given with its conserved first and last residue. A D gene is named only where the DNA matches it firmly. For some rows the clone size is stated as once, few or many, or as a class when expanded; others skip it.

CDR3aa: CASSLAGGPHEQYF; CDR3nt: TGTGCCAGCAGCTTAGCGGGGGGGCCCCACGAGCAGTACTTC; d_gene: TRBD2; v_gene: TRBV11-3; j_gene: TRBJ2-7; abundance: NA
CDR3aa: CASSIFPTGGMSQPQHF; CDR3nt: TGTGCCAGTAGTATATTCCCGACAGGGGGCATGAGTCAGCCCCAGCATTTT; d_gene: TRBD1; v_gene: TRBV19; j_gene: TRBJ1-5; abundance: once
CDR3aa: CASSGDRVDYTF; CDR3nt: TGTGCCAGCAGCGGAGACAGGGTGGACTACACCTTC; d_gene: TRBD1; v_gene: TRBV3-1/TRBV3-2; j_gene: TRBJ1-2; abundance: NA
CDR3aa: CASSPSPLQGLRTSSPLHF; CDR3nt: TGTGCCAGCAGCCCCAGCCCCCTTCAGGGGTTGCGGACTAGTTCACCCCTCCACTTT; d_gene: NA; v_gene: TRBV11-3; j_gene: TRBJ1-6; abundance: NA
CDR3aa: CSASLGLAGGYLETQYF; CDR3nt: TGCAGTGCTAGTCTCGGACTAGCGGGGGGGTACTTGGAGACCCAGTACTTC; d_gene: TRBD2; v_gene: TRBV20-1; j_gene: TRBJ2-5; abundance: NA
CDR3aa: CASSQLRGGQGVEKLFF; CDR3nt: TGTGCCAGCAGCCAGCTCCGGGGCGGACAGGGAGTTGAAAAACTGTTTTTT; d_gene: TRBD1; v_gene: TRBV14; j_gene: TRBJ1-4; abundance: NA
CDR3aa: CASSQVQRGSGTGELFF; CDR3nt: TGTGCCAGCAGCCAAGTGCAGCGGGGGAGTGGCACCGGGGAGCTGTTTTTT; d_gene: TRBD2; v_gene: TRBV4-2; j_gene: TRBJ2-2; abundance: few
CDR3aa: CASSKTGGINIYGYTF; CDR3nt: TGCGCCAGCAGCAAAACAGGGGGCATCAACATCTATGGCTACACCTTC; d_gene: TRBD1; v_gene: TRBV5-1; j_gene: TRBJ1-2; abundance: NA
CDR3aa: CASSRWARQGNGYTF; CDR3nt: TGTGCCAGCAGCAGGTGGGCTAGACAGGGGAATGGCTACACCTTC; d_gene: TRBD1; v_gene: TRBV6-5; j_gene: TRBJ1-2; abundance: NA
CDR3aa: CASSEEGQGVGNSPLHF; CDR3nt: TGCGCCAGCAGTGAAGAGGGACAGGGGGTGGGGAATTCACCCCTCCACTTT; d_gene: TRBD1; v_gene: TRBV10-2; j_gene: TRBJ1-6; abundance: NA
CDR3aa: CASSQESISSGNTIYF; CDR3nt: TGCGCCAGCAGCCAAGAGAGCATTTCTTCTGGAAACACCATATATTTT; d_gene: NA; v_gene: TRBV4-1; j_gene: TRBJ1-3; abundance: NA
CDR3aa: CAIGLAGGRSYNEQFF; CDR3nt: TGTGCCATCGGGCTAGCGGGGGGGCGTTCCTACAATGAGCAGTTCTTC; d_gene: TRBD2; v_gene: TRBV19; j_gene: TRBJ2-1; abundance: NA
CDR3aa: CASSVATGRGEQYF; CDR3nt: TGTGCCAGCAGCGTAGCTACAGGCAGGGGCGAGCAGTACTTC; d_gene: NA; v_gene: TRBV9; j_gene: TRBJ2-7; abundance: NA
CDR3aa: CASSPTIGYTF; CDR3nt: TGTGCCAGCAGTCCGACAATTGGCTACACCTTC; d_gene: NA; v_gene: TRBV2; j_gene: TRBJ1-2; abundance: NA